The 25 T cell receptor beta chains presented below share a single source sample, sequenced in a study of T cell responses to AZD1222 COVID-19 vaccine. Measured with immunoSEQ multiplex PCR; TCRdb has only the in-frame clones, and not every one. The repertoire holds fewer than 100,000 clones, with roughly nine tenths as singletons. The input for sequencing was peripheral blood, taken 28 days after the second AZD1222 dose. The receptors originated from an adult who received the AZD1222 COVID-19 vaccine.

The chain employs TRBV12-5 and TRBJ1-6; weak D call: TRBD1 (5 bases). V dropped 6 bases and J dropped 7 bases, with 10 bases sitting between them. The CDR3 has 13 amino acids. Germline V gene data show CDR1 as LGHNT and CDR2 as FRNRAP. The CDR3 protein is CASGQETNSPLHF. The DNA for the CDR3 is TGTGCTAGTGGACAGGAGACCAATTCACCCCTCCACTTT.

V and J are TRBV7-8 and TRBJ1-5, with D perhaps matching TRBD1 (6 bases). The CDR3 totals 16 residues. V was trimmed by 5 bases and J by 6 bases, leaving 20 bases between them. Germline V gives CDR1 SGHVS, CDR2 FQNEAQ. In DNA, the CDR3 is TGTGCCAGCAGCACCGACCGGGACACGGGTACTCAGCCCCAGCATTTT. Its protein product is CASSTDRDTGTQPQHF.

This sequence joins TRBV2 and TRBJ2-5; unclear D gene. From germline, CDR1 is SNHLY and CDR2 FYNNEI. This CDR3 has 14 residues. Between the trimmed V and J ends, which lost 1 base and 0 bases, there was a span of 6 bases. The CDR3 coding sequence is TGTGCCAGCAGTGAAGTTGGGTACCAAGAGACCCAGTACTTC. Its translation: CASSEVGYQETQYF.

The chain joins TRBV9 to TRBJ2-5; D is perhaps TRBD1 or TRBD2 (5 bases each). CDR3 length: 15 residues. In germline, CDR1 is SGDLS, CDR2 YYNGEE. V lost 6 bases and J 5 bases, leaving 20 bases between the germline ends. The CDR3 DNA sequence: TGTGCCAGCACTGGGGGTTCCGGGGCTGGGGAGACCCAGTACTTC. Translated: CASTGGSGAGETQYF.

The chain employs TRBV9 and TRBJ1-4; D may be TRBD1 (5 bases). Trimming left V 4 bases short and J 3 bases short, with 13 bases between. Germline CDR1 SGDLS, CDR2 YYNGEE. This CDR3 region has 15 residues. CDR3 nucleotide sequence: TGTGCCAGCAGCTACGCATCGGGGGCTAATGAAAAACTGTTTTTT. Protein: CASSYASGANEKLFF.

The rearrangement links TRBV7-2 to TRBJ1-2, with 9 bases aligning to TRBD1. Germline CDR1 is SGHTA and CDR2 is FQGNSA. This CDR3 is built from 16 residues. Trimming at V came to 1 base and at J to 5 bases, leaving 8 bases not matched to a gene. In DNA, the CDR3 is TGTGCCAGCAGCTTAGGAGGGACAGGGACCCTGTATGGCTACACCTTC. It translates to CASSLGGTGTLYGYTF.

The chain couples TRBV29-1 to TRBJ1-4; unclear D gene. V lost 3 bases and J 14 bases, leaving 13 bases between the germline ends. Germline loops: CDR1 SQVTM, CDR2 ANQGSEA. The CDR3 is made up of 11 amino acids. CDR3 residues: CSVDGPVGLFF. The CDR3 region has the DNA TGCAGCGTTGATGGTCCGGTAGGGCTGTTTTTT.

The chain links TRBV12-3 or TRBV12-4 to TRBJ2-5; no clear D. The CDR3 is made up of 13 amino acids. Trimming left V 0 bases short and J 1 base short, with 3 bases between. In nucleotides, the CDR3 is TGTGCCAGCAGTTTAGCGTCCCAAGAGACCCAGTACTTC. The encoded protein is CASSLASQETQYF.

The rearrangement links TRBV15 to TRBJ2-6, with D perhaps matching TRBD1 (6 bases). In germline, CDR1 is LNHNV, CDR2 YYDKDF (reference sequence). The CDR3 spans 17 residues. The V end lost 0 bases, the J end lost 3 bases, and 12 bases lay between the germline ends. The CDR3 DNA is TGTGCCACCAGCAGAGATCAGAGGGGGAGTGGGGCCAACGTCCTGACTTTC. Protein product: CATSRDQRGSGANVLTF.

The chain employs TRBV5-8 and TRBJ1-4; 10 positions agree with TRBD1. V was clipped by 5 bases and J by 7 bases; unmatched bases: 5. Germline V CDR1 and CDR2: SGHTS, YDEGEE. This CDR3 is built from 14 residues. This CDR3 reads CASRRRDRGEKLFF. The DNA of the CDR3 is TGTGCCAGCAGGCGCCGGGACAGGGGTGAAAAACTGTTTTTT.

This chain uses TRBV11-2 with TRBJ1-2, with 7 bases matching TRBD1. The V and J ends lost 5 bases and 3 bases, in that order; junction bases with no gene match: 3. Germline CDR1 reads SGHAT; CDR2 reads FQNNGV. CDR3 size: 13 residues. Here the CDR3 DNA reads TGTGCCAGCAGCCCCGGACAGGACTATGGCTACACCTTC. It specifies CASSPGQDYGYTF. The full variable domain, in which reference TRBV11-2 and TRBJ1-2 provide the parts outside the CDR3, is EAGVAQSPRYKIIEKRQSVAFWCNPISGHATLYWYQQILGQGPKLLIQFQNNGVVDDSQLPKDRFSAERLKGVDSTLKIQPAKLEDSAVYLCASSPGQDYGYTFGSGTRLTVV.

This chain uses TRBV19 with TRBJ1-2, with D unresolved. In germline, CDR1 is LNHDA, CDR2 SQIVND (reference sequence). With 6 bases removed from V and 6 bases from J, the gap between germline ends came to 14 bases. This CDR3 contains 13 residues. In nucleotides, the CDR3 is TGTGCCAGTAGGCCGGACGTTTTGGATGGCTACACCTTC. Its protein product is CASRPDVLDGYTF.

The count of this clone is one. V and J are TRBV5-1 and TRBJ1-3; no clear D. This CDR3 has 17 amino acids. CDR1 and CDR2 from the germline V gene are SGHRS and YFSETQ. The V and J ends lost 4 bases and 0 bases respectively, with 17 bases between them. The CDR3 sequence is CASSDQPSGASGNTIYF. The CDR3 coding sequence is TGCGCCAGCAGCGACCAACCTTCGGGAGCCTCTGGAAACACCATATATTTT.

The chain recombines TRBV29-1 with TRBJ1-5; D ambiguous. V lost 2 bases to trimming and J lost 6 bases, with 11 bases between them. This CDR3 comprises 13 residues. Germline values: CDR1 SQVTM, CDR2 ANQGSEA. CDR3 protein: CSVESLRGQPQHF. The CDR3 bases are TGCAGCGTTGAATCTCTGCGAGGTCAGCCCCAGCATTTT.

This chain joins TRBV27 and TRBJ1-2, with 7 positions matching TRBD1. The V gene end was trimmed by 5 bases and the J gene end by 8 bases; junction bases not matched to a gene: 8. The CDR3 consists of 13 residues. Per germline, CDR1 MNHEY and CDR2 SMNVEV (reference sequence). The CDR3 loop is CASSISTGDGYTF. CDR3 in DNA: TGTGCCAGCAGTATTTCAACAGGGGACGGCTACACCTTC.

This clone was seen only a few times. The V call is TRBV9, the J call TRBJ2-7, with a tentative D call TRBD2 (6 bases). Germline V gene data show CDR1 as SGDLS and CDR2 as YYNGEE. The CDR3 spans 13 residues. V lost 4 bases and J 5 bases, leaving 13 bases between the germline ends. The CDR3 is CASSPAGNHEQYF. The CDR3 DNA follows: TGTGCCAGCAGCCCCGCGGGGAACCACGAGCAGTACTTC.

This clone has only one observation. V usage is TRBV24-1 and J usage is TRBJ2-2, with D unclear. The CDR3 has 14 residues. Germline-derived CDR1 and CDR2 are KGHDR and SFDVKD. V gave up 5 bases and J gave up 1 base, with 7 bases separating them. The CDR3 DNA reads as TGTGCCACCAGTGTGTCTGGGAACACCGGGGAGCTGTTTTTT. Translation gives CATSVSGNTGELFF.

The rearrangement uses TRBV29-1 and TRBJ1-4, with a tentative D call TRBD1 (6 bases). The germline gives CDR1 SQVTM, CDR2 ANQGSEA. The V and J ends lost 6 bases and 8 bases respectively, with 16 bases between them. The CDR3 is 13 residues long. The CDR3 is CSVKGGIDEKLFF. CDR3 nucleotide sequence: TGCAGCGTAAAAGGGGGGATCGACGAAAAACTGTTTTTT.

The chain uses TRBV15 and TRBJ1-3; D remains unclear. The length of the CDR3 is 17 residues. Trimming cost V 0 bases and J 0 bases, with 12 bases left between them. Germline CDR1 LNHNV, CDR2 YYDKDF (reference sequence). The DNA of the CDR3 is TGTGCCACCAGCAGAGATCGGCAGAGCCTCTCTGGAAACACCATATATTTT. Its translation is CATSRDRQSLSGNTIYF. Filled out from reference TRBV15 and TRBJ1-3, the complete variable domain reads DAMVIQNPRYQVTQFGKPVTLSCSQTLNHNVMYWYQQKSSQAPKLLFHYYDKDFNNEADTPDNFQSRRPNTSFCFLDIRSPGLGDTAMYLCATSRDRQSLSGNTIYFGEGSWLTVV.

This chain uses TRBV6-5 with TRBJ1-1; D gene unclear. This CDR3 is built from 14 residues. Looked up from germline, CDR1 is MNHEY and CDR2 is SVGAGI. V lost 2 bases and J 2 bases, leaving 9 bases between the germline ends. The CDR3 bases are TGTGCCAGCAGTTACGGTGGGTACAACACTGAAGCTTTCTTT. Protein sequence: CASSYGGYNTEAFF.

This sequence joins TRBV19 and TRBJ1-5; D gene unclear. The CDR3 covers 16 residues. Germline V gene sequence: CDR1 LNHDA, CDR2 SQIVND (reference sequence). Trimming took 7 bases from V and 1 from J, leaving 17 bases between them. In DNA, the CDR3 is TGTGCCAGTACCAAGCAAGGCCCTAAAAGCAATCAGCCCCAGCATTTT. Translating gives CASTKQGPKSNQPQHF.

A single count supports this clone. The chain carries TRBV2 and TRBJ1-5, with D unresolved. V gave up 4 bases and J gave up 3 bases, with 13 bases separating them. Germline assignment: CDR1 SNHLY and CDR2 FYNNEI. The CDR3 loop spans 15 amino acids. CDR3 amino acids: CASSGLAGTNQPQHF. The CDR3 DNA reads TGTGCCAGCAGTGGTCTGGCAGGAACCAATCAGCCCCAGCATTTT.

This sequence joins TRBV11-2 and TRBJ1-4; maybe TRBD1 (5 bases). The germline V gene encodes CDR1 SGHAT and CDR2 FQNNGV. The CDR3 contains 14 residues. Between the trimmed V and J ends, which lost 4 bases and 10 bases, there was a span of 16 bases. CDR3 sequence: CASSSIGQPGKLFF. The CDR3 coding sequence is TGTGCCAGCAGCTCGATCGGACAACCGGGAAAACTGTTTTTT. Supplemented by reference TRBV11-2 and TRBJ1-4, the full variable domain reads EAGVAQSPRYKIIEKRQSVAFWCNPISGHATLYWYQQILGQGPKLLIQFQNNGVVDDSQLPKDRFSAERLKGVDSTLKIQPAKLEDSAVYLCASSSIGQPGKLFFGSGTQLSVL.

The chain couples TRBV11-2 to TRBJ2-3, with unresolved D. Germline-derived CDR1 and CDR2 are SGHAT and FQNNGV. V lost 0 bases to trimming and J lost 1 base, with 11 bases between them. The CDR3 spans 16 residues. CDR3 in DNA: TGTGCCAGCAGCTTAGATTGGGGATATGGCACAGATACGCAGTATTTT. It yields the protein CASSLDWGYGTDTQYF.

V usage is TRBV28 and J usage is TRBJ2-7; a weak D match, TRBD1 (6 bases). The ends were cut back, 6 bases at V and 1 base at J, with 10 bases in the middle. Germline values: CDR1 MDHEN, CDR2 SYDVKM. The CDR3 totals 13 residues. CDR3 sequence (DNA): TGTGCCAGCAGAACCGGGACATCCTACGAGCAGTACTTC. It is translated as CASRTGTSYEQYF.